This paragraph covers one T cell receptor beta chain sequence. The CDR3 runs to 15 residues. J lost 0 bases, V lost 1 base, and 0 bases had no gene match. Germline-derived CDR1 and CDR2 are SGDLS and YYNGEE. Amplification used 60 Vbeta primers and 13 Jbeta primers. Assay used: immunoSEQ multiplex PCR; TCRdb lists only in-frame clones, some missing. This table holds more than 140,000 clones, around 79% found once. The data were obtained in a study of cytomegalovirus exposure and HLA in healthy donors. V gene TRBV9 combines with J gene TRBJ2-1, with 8 bases lining up with TRBD2. The clonotype was recovered from a male donor in good health and CMV-seronegative. The sequencing sample was made of PBMCs. The CDR3 reads CASSVREGSYNEQFF. CDR3 nucleotide sequence: TGTGCCAGCAGCGTACGGGAGGGCTCCTACAATGAGCAGTTCTTC.